This TCR beta chain was profiled in a study of memory CD4+ T cells and cytomegalovirus serostatus. Findings and limits, study-wide: The CMV-associated TCR signature appears largely within the CD4+ memory repertoire.

The sort gate was single viable CD3+CD4+CD8-CD45RO+ cells for memory CD4+ T cells. This CDR3 has 14 residues. V dropped 5 bases and J dropped 9; count of bases not matched to a gene: 6. Germline V gene sequence: CDR1 LNHDA, CDR2 SQIVND (reference sequence). This table comes from immunoSEQ multiplex PCR, and its TCRdb copy is limited to in-frame clones, with some not included. The table lists around 45,000 clones, under 85% of them singletons, with roughly 0.6% in the top ten. Concerning this clone: Its matching antigen is unknown.

The source is an adult in good health and CMV-seronegative. Sample: memory CD4+ T cells from blood. The chain couples TRBV19 to TRBJ2-1; TRBD1 matches at 11 bases. The DNA of the CDR3 is TGTGCCAGTAGTCCTCGGACAGGGGGCGGTGAGCAGTTCTTC. It is translated as CASSPRTGGGEQFF.